This T cell receptor beta chain was retrieved from a study of blood T cell repertoires in COVID-19. As for the study in general: The study drew acute and convalescent COVID-19 samples from the United States, Italy and Spain. Sources were T cells, B-cell-depleted T cells, or PBMCs; the material itself was cDNA or gDNA.

In the original analysis: For nucleated cells, counts were estimated from reference gene primer amplification. Profiling relied on immunoSEQ multiplex PCR, and the TCRdb table lists in-frame clones only, not all of them. V, J and clone size reflect that table, while D and trimming were determined from the DNA. The profile shows approximately 190,000 clones, roughly four fifths of them singletons. V trimming: 0 bases; J trimming: 4 bases; junction bases outside the gene matches: 4. The CDR3 consists of 15 residues. Germline V gives CDR1 SGHRS, CDR2 YFSETQ. The V and J genes are TRBV5-1 and TRBJ2-1; the match to TRBD2 covers 7 bases. The TCR comes from a woman in her thirties or forties with acute or convalescent COVID-19. The sequencing input was peripheral blood. The CDR3: CASSLASGHYNEQFF. CDR3 coding DNA: TGCGCCAGCAGCTTGGCTAGCGGACATTACAATGAGCAGTTCTTC.